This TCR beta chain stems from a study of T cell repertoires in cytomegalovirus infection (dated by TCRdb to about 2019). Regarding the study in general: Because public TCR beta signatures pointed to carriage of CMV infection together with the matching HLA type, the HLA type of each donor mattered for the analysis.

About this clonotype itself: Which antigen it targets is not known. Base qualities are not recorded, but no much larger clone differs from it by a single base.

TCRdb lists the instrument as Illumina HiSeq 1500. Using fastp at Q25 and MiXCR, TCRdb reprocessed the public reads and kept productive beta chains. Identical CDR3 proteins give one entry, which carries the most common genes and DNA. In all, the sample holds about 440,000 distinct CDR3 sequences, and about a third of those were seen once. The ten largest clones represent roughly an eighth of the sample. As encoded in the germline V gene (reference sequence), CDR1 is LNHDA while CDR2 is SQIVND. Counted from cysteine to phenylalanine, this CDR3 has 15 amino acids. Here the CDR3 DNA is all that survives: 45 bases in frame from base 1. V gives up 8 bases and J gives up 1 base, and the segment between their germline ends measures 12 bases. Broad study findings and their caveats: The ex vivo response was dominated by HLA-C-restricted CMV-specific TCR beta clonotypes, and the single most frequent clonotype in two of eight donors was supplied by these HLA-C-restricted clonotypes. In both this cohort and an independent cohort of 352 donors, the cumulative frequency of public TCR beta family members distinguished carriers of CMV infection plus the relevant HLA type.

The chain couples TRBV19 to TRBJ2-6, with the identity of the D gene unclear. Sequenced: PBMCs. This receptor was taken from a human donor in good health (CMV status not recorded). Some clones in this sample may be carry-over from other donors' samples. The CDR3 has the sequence CASGALRSGANVLTF. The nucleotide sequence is TGTGCCAGTGGAGCTTTGAGATCTGGGGCCAACGTCCTGACTTTC.